The sequence of this T cell receptor (beta chain) was determined in a study of blood T cell repertoires in COVID-19. Study as a whole: Whether acute or convalescent, the COVID-19 samples came from the United States, Italy and Spain.

The CDR3 runs to 16 residues. Germline V gene sequence: CDR1 SGHRS, CDR2 YFSETQ. V lost 0 bases and J 9 bases, leaving 19 bases between the germline ends. Per the study methods: Scientists estimated how many nucleated cells there were by amplifying reference gene primers. Assay: immunoSEQ multiplex PCR; the TCRdb copy retains only in-frame clones and omits some. That table is the source of V, J and clone size, and D and trimming were worked out from the DNA. The sample consists of 85,000 to 90,000 clones, 80% to 95% of them appearing once. The chain couples TRBV5-1 to TRBJ2-1, with TRBD2 as a possible D gene (6 bases). This sequence was found in a human donor with active COVID-19. The donor label of this sample is uncertain. The specimen was peripheral blood. The CDR3, as DNA: TGCGCCAGCAGCTTGGTCTGGGAGGCTAGAGGAGGTGAGCAGTTCTTC. Its translation is CASSLVWEARGGEQFF.